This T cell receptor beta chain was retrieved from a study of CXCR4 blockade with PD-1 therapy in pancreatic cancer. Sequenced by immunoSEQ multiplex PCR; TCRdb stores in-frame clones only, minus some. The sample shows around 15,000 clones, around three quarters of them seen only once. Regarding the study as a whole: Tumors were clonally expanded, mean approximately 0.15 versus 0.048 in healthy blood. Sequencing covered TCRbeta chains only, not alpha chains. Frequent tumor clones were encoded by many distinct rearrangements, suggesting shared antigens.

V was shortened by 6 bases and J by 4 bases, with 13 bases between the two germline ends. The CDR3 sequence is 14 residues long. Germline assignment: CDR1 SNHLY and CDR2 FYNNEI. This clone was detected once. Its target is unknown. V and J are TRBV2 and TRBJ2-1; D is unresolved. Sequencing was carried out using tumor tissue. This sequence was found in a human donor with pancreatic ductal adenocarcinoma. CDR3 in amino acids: CASRPDPSYNEQFF. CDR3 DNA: TGTGCCAGCAGGCCGGACCCCTCGTACAATGAGCAGTTCTTC.